One sample yielded the 30 T cell receptor beta chains listed below, sequenced in a study of somatic mutations in cytotoxic T cells in rheumatoid arthritis. Measured with immunoSEQ multiplex PCR; TCRdb has only the in-frame clones, and not every one. The sample includes about 17,000 clones, roughly 70% seen only once; the top ten take roughly 5.3%. Sample: CD8+ T cells sorted from blood. Receptor source: a man aged 55 to 70 in good health.

This sequence joins TRBV4-3 and TRBJ2-7; 9 bases line up with TRBD1. The germline CDR1 and CDR2 sequences are LGHNA and YSLEER. CDR3 length: 16 residues. V lost 0 bases and J lost 3; bases outside the gene matches: 6. Here the CDR3 reads CASSQESGQGIYEQYF. The CDR3 region has the DNA TGCGCCAGCAGCCAAGAAAGCGGACAGGGGATCTACGAGCAGTACTTC.

This chain links TRBV29-1 with TRBJ2-5; 12 positions match TRBD1. Trimming took 3 bases from V and 3 from J; bases not matched to a gene: 8. The CDR3 spans 16 residues. Germline CDR1 is SQVTM and CDR2 is ANQGSEA. CDR3 sequence: CSVDHPGQGAKETQYF. Written as DNA, the CDR3 is TGCAGCGTTGACCACCCGGGACAGGGGGCAAAAGAGACCCAGTACTTC.

This chain joins TRBV5-4 and TRBJ2-1, with TRBD1 matching over 8 bases. Germline CDR1 and CDR2: SGHNT and YYREEE (reference sequence). The CDR3 length is 15 residues. J was trimmed by 6 bases and V by 4 bases; bases with no gene match: 9. The CDR3 DNA sequence: TGTGCCAGCAGCGGAGGGACAGGCCACGCCAATGAGCAGTTCTTC. Residues: CASSGGTGHANEQFF.

This rearrangement joins TRBV7-9 to TRBJ2-7; tentative D call: TRBD2 (6 bases). Germline lookup yields CDR1 SEHNR and CDR2 FQNEAQ (reference sequence). The CDR3 is made up of 14 amino acids. V dropped 3 bases and J dropped 2 bases, with 11 bases sitting between them. CDR3 sequence: CASSFIGEAYEQYF. The CDR3 nucleotides are TGTGCCAGCAGCTTTATAGGGGAGGCCTACGAGCAGTACTTC.

This clone was seen only a few times. J is TRBJ2-3 and V is TRBV29-1; TRBD1 aligns across 11 bases. The CDR3 has 20 amino acids. Germline values: CDR1 SQVTM, CDR2 ANQGSEA. After removal of 2 bases from V and 2 bases from J, the junction contained 18 bases not matched to a gene. CDR3 coding DNA: TGCAGCGTTGAATCCTATCACGGACAGGGGGCGGATGTGCTCACAGATACGCAGTATTTT. Protein product: CSVESYHGQGADVLTDTQYF.

The table lists this clone with a few counts. The chain couples TRBV29-1 to TRBJ2-7; D is possibly TRBD2 (6 bases). The CDR3 spans 16 residues. The V and J ends lost 2 bases and 2 bases respectively, with 19 bases between them. The germline CDR1 and CDR2 sequences are SQVTM and ANQGSEA. The CDR3 nucleotides are TGCAGCGTTGAAAACTCGGAGGGAGAGGCTGCCTACGAGCAGTACTTC. Translation gives CSVENSEGEAAYEQYF.

The chain joins TRBV27 to TRBJ1-6, with TRBD1 matching 8 bases. V was pared by 6 bases and J by 10 bases, with 17 bases of the junction left unmatched. The CDR3 length is 17 residues. Germline CDR1 reads MNHEY; CDR2 reads SMNVEV (reference sequence). This CDR3 reads CASSRTPGQAIGSPLHF. The CDR3 DNA reads TGTGCCAGCAGCCGTACGCCGGGACAGGCCATTGGATCACCCCTCCACTTT.

This chain connects TRBV5-4 to TRBJ1-2; 8 bases are shared with TRBD1. The CDR3 contains 16 residues. Germline CDR1 is SGHNT and CDR2 is YYREEE (reference sequence). V shed 3 bases, J shed 5 bases, and the junction held 12 bases outside the gene matches. CDR3 in amino acids: CASSSSDREGVYGYTF. The DNA of the CDR3 is TGTGCCAGCAGCTCCTCGGACAGGGAGGGGGTTTATGGCTACACCTTC.

The rearrangement joins TRBV9 to TRBJ2-7; D is possibly TRBD1 (6 bases). V was trimmed by 4 bases and J by 6 bases, leaving 17 bases between them. Per the germline V gene, CDR1 is SGDLS and CDR2 is YYNGEE. The CDR3 is 14 residues long. CDR3: CASSPHGRGGEQYF. CDR3 DNA sequence: TGTGCCAGCAGCCCCCACGGCAGGGGTGGCGAGCAGTACTTC.

The CDR3, as DNA: TGTGCCAGTAGTATAGATCCAGGGGCAACCTACAATGAGCAGTTCTTC. Translating it yields CASSIDPGATYNEQFF. The rearrangement uses TRBV19 and TRBJ2-1, with a weak D call TRBD1 (6 bases). V was pared by 0 bases and J by 2 bases, with 11 bases between. CDR1 is LNHDA, CDR2 SQIVND, per germline (reference sequence). CDR3 length equals 16 residues.

CDR3 DNA: TGTGCCAGCTCCGGGGGTCCAGATACGCAGTATTTT. It codes for CASSGGPDTQYF. The V and J genes are TRBV18 and TRBJ2-3, with a possible D match to TRBD2 (6 bases). V gave up 6 bases and J gave up 4 bases, with 8 bases separating them. CDR1 and CDR2 from the germline V gene are KGHSH and LQKENI. This CDR3 contains 12 residues.

The chain couples TRBV27 to TRBJ1-5; D is perhaps TRBD1 (5 bases). The CDR3 extends over 16 amino acids. Germline loops: CDR1 MNHEY, CDR2 SMNVEV (reference sequence). Trimming left V 5 bases short and J 1 base short, with 15 bases between. CDR3 in amino acids: CASSLGAPGSNQPQHF. As DNA, the CDR3 is TGTGCCAGCAGTCTAGGGGCTCCTGGGAGCAATCAGCCCCAGCATTTT.

V is TRBV7-9 and J is TRBJ2-5, with 10 bases fitting TRBD1. Trimming cost V 0 bases and J 2 bases; bases outside gene matches: 12. CDR1 is SEHNR and CDR2 is FQNEAQ in the germline V gene (reference sequence). The CDR3 totals 19 residues. CDR3 in DNA: TGTGCCAGCAGCTTAGCGAGGACAGGGGGATCCTGGGCTCAAGAGACCCAGTACTTC. This encodes CASSLARTGGSWAQETQYF.

CDR3 DNA: TGTGCCAGCAGCTTAGGGCACAGGGTACCCGACGAGCAGTACTTC. It is translated as CASSLGHRVPDEQYF. The J gene is TRBJ2-7, the V gene TRBV7-2, with a possible D match to TRBD1 (6 bases). Germline V CDR1 and CDR2: SGHTA, FQGNSA. The CDR3 extends over 15 amino acids. Trimming removed 1 base at V and 5 bases at J, with 15 bases between.

This chain joins TRBV6-5 and TRBJ2-1; 8 nucleotides match TRBD2. Trimming cost V 9 bases and J 5 bases; bases outside gene matches: 6. This CDR3 is 13 amino acids long. Germline CDR1 reads MNHEY; CDR2 reads SVGAGI. The CDR3 DNA reads TGTGCCAGTTCGGCGGGAGGAGACAATGAGCAGTTCTTC. It is translated as CASSAGGDNEQFF.

This clone was detected only a few times. Here the CDR3 DNA reads TGTGCCAGCAGCGGACGAGACAGGGTTACCGAAAAACTGTTTTTT. Translation: CASSGRDRVTEKLFF. The rearrangement links TRBV7-8 to TRBJ1-4; 7 nucleotides line up with TRBD1. Germline assignment: CDR1 SGHVS and CDR2 FQNEAQ. This CDR3 contains 15 residues. Trimming at V came to 5 bases and at J to 8 bases, leaving 11 bases not matched to a gene.

This clone turned up a few times. This chain uses TRBV27 with TRBJ2-1, with 10 bases identical to TRBD2. V shed 2 bases, J shed 7 bases, and the junction held 5 bases outside the gene matches. Germline lookup yields CDR1 MNHEY and CDR2 SMNVEV (reference sequence). The CDR3 has 15 amino acids. The CDR3 nucleotides are TGTGCCAGCAGTTTAAGGCTAGCGGGAGTTAATGAGCAGTTCTTC. Translation: CASSLRLAGVNEQFF.

This clone came up once. CDR3 nucleotide sequence: TGCAGCGTTGAATCAGGTAGGACTGGAGACTACGAGCAGTACTTC. This codes for CSVESGRTGDYEQYF. The rearrangement links TRBV29-1 to TRBJ2-7, with a tentative D call TRBD2 (5 bases). This CDR3 contains 15 residues. Germline V gene data show CDR1 as SQVTM and CDR2 as ANQGSEA. Between the trimmed V and J ends, which lost 2 bases and 3 bases, there was a span of 17 bases.

The V and J genes are TRBV29-1 and TRBJ2-1, with TRBD1 matching 10 bases. The CDR3 loop spans 13 amino acids. Germline trimming cut 7 bases from V and 8 bases from J; bases unmatched to any gene: 8. Germline V gives CDR1 SQVTM, CDR2 ANQGSEA. The CDR3 region is CSAQDRGGHEQFF. The CDR3, as DNA: TGCAGCGCCCAGGACAGGGGGGGCCATGAGCAGTTCTTC.

The rearrangement joins TRBV4-3 to TRBJ2-3; 8 bases map to TRBD2. CDR1 is LGHNA and CDR2 is YSLEER in the germline V gene. This CDR3 region has 15 residues. The junction had 5 bases not matched to a gene; V was cut back by 0 bases and J by 6 bases. The CDR3 nucleotides are TGCGCCAGCAGCCAAGATGGCGGGAGGTCCGATACGCAGTATTTT. It yields the protein CASSQDGGRSDTQYF.

This clone appeared a single time. This chain joins TRBV4-1 and TRBJ1-1; D possibly corresponds to TRBD1 (6 bases). Germline lookup yields CDR1 MGHRA and CDR2 YSYEKL. This CDR3 comprises 14 residues. V was clipped by 1 base and J by 1 base, with 7 bases between them. CDR3 nucleotide sequence: TGCGCCAGCAGCCAAGCACAGGGGAACACTGAAGCTTTCTTT. This gives the protein CASSQAQGNTEAFF.

The chain carries TRBV19 and TRBJ2-1; 7 nucleotides match TRBD2. Germline V gene lookup returns CDR1 LNHDA and CDR2 SQIVND (reference sequence). With V trimmed by 1 base and J by 0 bases, 9 bases remained unmatched. The CDR3 contains 18 residues. The CDR3 DNA reads as TGTGCCAGTAGTATAGTCTGGGACTATATCCTCTCCTACAATGAGCAGTTCTTC. The encoded protein is CASSIVWDYILSYNEQFF.

The chain is built from TRBV9 and TRBJ2-3, with a weak D call TRBD2 (6 bases). Trimming pared 4 bases from V and 0 bases from J, leaving 15 bases between. From germline, CDR1 is SGDLS and CDR2 YYNGEE. This CDR3 has 16 residues. The DNA of the CDR3 is TGTGCCAGCAGCTCTCGCGTGGGGGGTAGCACAGATACGCAGTATTTT. Protein sequence: CASSSRVGGSTDTQYF.

The rearrangement links TRBV6-6 to TRBJ2-3; 7 positions match TRBD2. This CDR3 contains 14 residues. The germline CDR1 and CDR2 sequences are MNHNY and SVGAGI (reference sequence). V lost 2 bases to trimming and J lost 1 base; unmatched junction nucleotides: 0. In DNA, the CDR3 is TGTGCCAGCAGTTACGCGGGGGGCACAGATACGCAGTATTTT. Amino acids: CASSYAGGTDTQYF.

This chain uses TRBV7-2 with TRBJ2-1, with 14 bases fitting TRBD2. The length of the CDR3 is 15 residues. J was trimmed by 7 bases and V by 3 bases; bases with no gene match: 2. Germline CDR1 reads SGHTA; CDR2 reads FQGNSA. The CDR3 is CASSFGLAGGNEQFF. In DNA form, the CDR3 reads TGTGCCAGCAGCTTCGGACTAGCGGGGGGTAATGAGCAGTTCTTC.

This clone was recorded a few times. The chain links TRBV6-4 to TRBJ2-7, with 10 bases aligning to TRBD1. The germline gives CDR1 MRHNA, CDR2 SNTAGT. CDR3 size: 14 residues. V lost 5 bases to trimming and J lost 3 bases; unmatched junction nucleotides: 4. The CDR3 is CASSTGTGDYEQYF. The CDR3, as DNA: TGTGCCAGCAGTACCGGGACAGGGGACTACGAGCAGTACTTC.

Worth noting for this clone: At one end, the junction sequence differs from germline, possibly due to a read error. The chain carries TRBV11-3 and TRBJ2-5; D perhaps matches TRBD1 (6 bases). The V gene's germline CDR1 is SGHNT and CDR2 YENEEA. The length of the CDR3 is 13 residues. For the CDR3, the DNA is TGTACCAGCAGGAAGGACAGCCAAGAGACCCAGTACTTC. Its protein is CTSRKDSQETQYF.

The V gene is TRBV4-1, the J gene TRBJ2-1; 10 bases are shared with TRBD2. The CDR3 runs to 16 residues. Trimming removed 1 base from V and 5 bases from J; junction bases left unmatched: 5. Germline assignment: CDR1 MGHRA and CDR2 YSYEKL. DNA for the CDR3: TGCGCCAGCAGCCAAGTGTCCCTAGCGGGGGACAATGAGCAGTTCTTC. Protein product: CASSQVSLAGDNEQFF.

The rearrangement uses TRBV4-1 and TRBJ2-2, with 9 bases matching TRBD2. CDR1 and CDR2 (germline): MGHRA, YSYEKL. V shed 4 bases and J 1 base; nucleotides not matched to a gene: 4. The CDR3 length is 16 residues. In DNA, the CDR3 is TGCGCCAGCAGCCTAGGACTAGCGAGGAACACCGGGGAGCTGTTTTTT. Encoded protein: CASSLGLARNTGELFF.

The V call is TRBV28, the J call TRBJ1-1; 8 nucleotides agree with TRBD1. CDR3 length equals 14 residues. V shed 3 bases and J 4 bases; nucleotides not matched to a gene: 4. The germline CDR1 and CDR2 sequences are MDHEN and SYDVKM. DNA of the CDR3: TGTGCCAGCAGTTTGACAGGGGAATTCACTGAAGCTTTCTTT. It codes for CASSLTGEFTEAFF.